Below, 9 T cell receptor beta chains from the same sample are listed, as sequenced in a study of blood T cell repertoires in COVID-19. TCRdb keeps only in-frame clones here, not all; method: immunoSEQ multiplex PCR. The sample includes fewer than 200,000 clones, around 89% seen only once; the top ten take around a quarter. Sequencing was performed on peripheral blood. The receptors come from a man aged 55 to 70 with acute or convalescent COVID-19.

This chain uses TRBV2 with TRBJ2-1; the D gene is possibly TRBD2 (6 bases). V was shortened by 4 bases and J by 6 bases, with 16 bases between the two germline ends. The CDR3 covers 15 residues. Germline assignment: CDR1 SNHLY and CDR2 FYNNEI. The CDR3 reads CASSAGDALGNEQFF. Written as DNA, the CDR3 is TGTGCCAGCAGTGCGGGGGACGCTCTTGGCAATGAGCAGTTCTTC.

This chain connects TRBV19 to TRBJ1-2; 7 nucleotides match TRBD1. This CDR3 comprises 14 residues. CDR1 and CDR2 from the germline V gene are LNHDA and SQIVND (reference sequence). J lost 2 bases, V lost 9 bases, and 9 bases had no gene match. Here the CDR3 DNA reads TGTGCCAGCATATCGGGACAGCACAACTATGGCTACACCTTC. Translated: CASISGQHNYGYTF.

The rearrangement links TRBV10-3 to TRBJ1-5; TRBD1 matches at 7 bases. CDR3 length: 16 residues. J gave up 1 base and V 6 bases, and 9 bases lay outside the gene matches. Germline loops: CDR1 ENHRY, CDR2 SYGVKD. The CDR3 region has the DNA TGTGCCATCAGCGATCACTCAGGGGGGAGCAATCAGCCCCAGCATTTT. It yields the protein CAISDHSGGSNQPQHF.

This clone appeared once. CDR3 sequence reads: CASSVGQDPLNEQFF. The CDR3 DNA is TGTGCCAGCAGCGTAGGACAGGACCCTTTGAATGAGCAGTTCTTC. The chain recombines TRBV9 with TRBJ2-1, with a tentative D call TRBD1 (6 bases). This CDR3 is 15 amino acids long. Germline CDR1 SGDLS, CDR2 YYNGEE. Trimming stripped 0 bases from V and 7 bases from J, with 14 bases between.

This clone is a singleton in its sample. Additional DNA sequences in this sample encode the identical CDR3. The chain couples TRBV7-2 to TRBJ2-1; 8 bases align to TRBD2. The J segment lost 4 bases and the V segment lost 0 bases, leaving 2 bases of the junction unmatched. The CDR3 is made up of 15 amino acids. Germline V gene lookup returns CDR1 SGHTA and CDR2 FQGNSA. CDR3 sequence: CASSLASGGYNEQFF. CDR3 coding DNA: TGTGCCAGCAGCTTAGCTTCGGGGGGGTACAATGAGCAGTTCTTC.

The rearrangement uses TRBV2 and TRBJ2-3; TRBD1 matches 7 bases. The CDR3 sequence is 14 residues long. V was pared by 7 bases and J by 2 bases, with 6 bases of the junction left unmatched. The germline gives CDR1 SNHLY, CDR2 FYNNEI. Here the CDR3 reads CASKTGTVTDTQYF. For the CDR3, the DNA is TGTGCCAGCAAAACCGGGACAGTCACAGATACGCAGTATTTT.

This rearrangement joins TRBV9 to TRBJ2-6; unclear D gene. In germline, CDR1 is SGDLS, CDR2 YYNGEE. This CDR3 is built from 13 residues. V was clipped by 4 bases and J by 2 bases, with 4 bases between them. CDR3 nucleotide sequence: TGTGCCAGCAGCCCTACTGGGGCCAACGTCCTGACTTTC. Amino acids: CASSPTGANVLTF. Full variable domain (remainder filled in from reference TRBV9 and TRBJ2-6): DSGVTQTPKHLITATGQRVTLRCSPRSGDLSVYWYQQSLDQGLQFLIQYYNGEERAKGNILERFSAQQFPDLHSELNLSSLELGDSALYFCASSPTGANVLTFGAGSRLTVL.

CDR3 protein: CASSVDSGTGRRETQYF. The DNA for the CDR3 is TGTGCCAGTAGTGTCGATTCCGGGACAGGGAGGAGGGAGACCCAGTACTTC. The chain combines TRBV19 with TRBJ2-5, with 9 bases aligning to TRBD1. Trimming at V came to 5 bases and at J to 5 bases, leaving 15 bases not matched to a gene. Germline values: CDR1 LNHDA, CDR2 SQIVND (reference sequence). The CDR3 is 17 residues long.

Sample share makes this clone medium-sized. V gene TRBV5-4 combines with J gene TRBJ1-3; TRBD1 agrees at 8 bases. Looked up from germline, CDR1 is SGHNT and CDR2 is YYREEE (reference sequence). V lost 3 bases to trimming and J lost 6 bases; unmatched junction nucleotides: 2. The CDR3 has 13 residues. CDR3 residues: CASSSDRENTIYF. The CDR3 coding sequence is TGTGCCAGCAGCTCGGACAGGGAAAACACCATATATTTT.